What follows are 17 T cell receptor beta chains derived from one specimen sequenced in a study of T-cell reconstitution after alpha-beta-depleted transplantation in children. Molecular barcoding with unique molecular identifiers was used for the TCRbeta library. A single record per CDR3 protein comes from TCRdb applying MiXCR to the PCR reads. The sample lists around 25,000 distinct CDR3 sequences; 15% to 20% were seen once. Sequenced material: PBMCs, mostly from graft donor cells, taken 60 days after TCRalphabeta/CD19-depleted stem cell transplant. The receptors stem from a male patient aged 2 to 9 who had a stem cell transplant for acute lymphoblastic leukemia, so the T cells may come from the graft donor.

This clonotype has ten or more counts. This chain joins TRBV27 and TRBJ2-1, with a tentative D call TRBD1 (6 bases). The CDR3 totals 15 residues. V shed 2 bases and J shed 6 bases, with 14 bases lying between them. CDR1 and CDR2 (germline): MNHEY, SMNVEV (reference sequence). This chain's CDR3 is CASSLGGRGGNEQFF. The CDR3 bases are TGTGCCAGCAGTTTAGGTGGGAGAGGGGGCAATGAGCAGTTCTTC.

The chain combines TRBV14 with TRBJ2-2; D uncertain. Looked up from germline, CDR1 is SGHDN and CDR2 is FVKESK. The CDR3 sequence is 17 residues long. Trimming left V 0 bases short and J 4 bases short, with 15 bases between. DNA of the CDR3: TGTGCCAGCAGCCAAGACGGATATGGGCTAGGCACCGGGGAGCTGTTTTTT. Amino acids: CASSQDGYGLGTGELFF. The whole variable domain, remainder taken from reference TRBV14 and TRBJ2-2, is EAGVTQFPSHSVIEKGQTVTLRCDPISGHDNLYWYRRVMGKEIKFLLHFVKESKQDESGMPNNRFLAERTGGTYSTLKVQPAELEDSGVYFCASSQDGYGLGTGELFFGEGSRLTVL.

This chain links TRBV25-1 with TRBJ2-3, with D perhaps being TRBD1 or TRBD2 (5 bases each). The V end lost 4 bases, the J end lost 5 bases, and 19 bases lay between the germline ends. The germline CDR1 and CDR2 sequences are MGHDK and SYGVNS. The CDR3 runs to 16 residues. CDR3 DNA: TGTGCCAGCAGTGCCCAGGGAGCAGAACCTGGAGATACGCAGTATTTT. It specifies CASSAQGAEPGDTQYF. Complete variable domain (other parts from reference TRBV25-1 and TRBJ2-3): EADIYQTPRYLVIGTGKKITLECSQTMGHDKMYWYQQDPGMELHLIHYSYGVNSTEKGDLSSESTVSRIRTEHFPLTLESARPSHTSQYLCASSAQGAEPGDTQYFGPGTRLTVL.

V gene TRBV6-1 combines with J gene TRBJ1-1, with 9 bases aligning to TRBD1. Trimming at V came to 6 bases and at J to 8 bases, leaving 16 bases not matched to a gene. Germline CDR1 and CDR2: MNHNS and SASEGT. The CDR3 totals 16 residues. CDR3 sequence: CASSPRDRARQPEAFF. The CDR3 coding sequence is TGTGCCAGCAGCCCCCGGGACAGGGCCCGTCAACCGGAAGCTTTCTTT.

The rearrangement joins TRBV20-1 to TRBJ2-3; 10 bases are shared with TRBD2. The junction had 14 bases not matched to a gene; V was cut back by 4 bases and J by 10 bases. Germline V gene lookup returns CDR1 DFQATT and CDR2 SNEGSKA (reference sequence). The CDR3 contains 15 residues. The CDR3 sequence is CSATKREGWAPAQYF. In DNA, the CDR3 is TGCAGTGCTACAAAGCGGGAGGGGTGGGCCCCCGCGCAGTATTTT.

This clonotype was detected many times. CDR3 sequence: CASSLTSSTTDTQYF. The DNA of the CDR3 is TGTGCCAGCAGCTTAACTAGCAGTACCACAGATACGCAGTATTTT. J is TRBJ2-3 and V is TRBV5-5; D may be TRBD2 (6 bases). This CDR3 contains 15 residues. The germline V gene has CDR1 SGHKS and CDR2 YYEKEE (reference sequence). Trimming pared 2 bases from V and 2 bases from J, leaving 12 bases between.

This clonotype was recorded many times. V and J are TRBV7-9 and TRBJ1-4; D is unresolved. The V and J ends lost 5 bases and 9 bases respectively, with 19 bases between them. The CDR3 extends over 15 amino acids. CDR1 and CDR2 (germline): SEHNR, FQNEAQ (reference sequence). As DNA, the CDR3 is TGTGCCAGCAGCCCATCGGAGGAGGGAGCAAAAAAACTGTTTTTT. Translating it yields CASSPSEEGAKKLFF.

There are many counts of this clonotype. This chain's CDR3 is CVGGEGRVLSTDTQYF. The CDR3 DNA sequence: TGCGTGGGGGGCGAGGGCCGGGTTTTATCGACAGATACGCAGTATTTT. The chain carries TRBV20-1 and TRBJ2-3; D assignment may be TRBD1 or TRBD2 (6 bases each). The germline V gene has CDR1 DFQATT and CDR2 SNEGSKA (reference sequence). The CDR3 contains 16 residues.

This clonotype was found once. The rearrangement joins TRBV12-3 or TRBV12-4 to TRBJ2-7, with 10 bases that match TRBD2. After removal of 5 bases from V and 0 bases from J, the junction contained 19 bases not matched to a gene. This CDR3 has 20 residues. The CDR3 sequence is CASSTDPGLAIDHSSYEQYF. The CDR3 nucleotides are TGTGCCAGCAGTACAGACCCGGGACTAGCGATCGACCATAGCTCCTACGAGCAGTACTTC.

There are a few counts of this clonotype. The chain uses TRBV6-5 and TRBJ1-5; a weak D match, TRBD1 (6 bases). The CDR3 contains 15 residues. Germline V gene lookup returns CDR1 MNHEY and CDR2 SVGAGI. Trimming removed 2 bases at V and 6 bases at J, with 14 bases between. CDR3 in amino acids: CASSYLRGQGQPQHF. In DNA, the CDR3 is TGTGCCAGCAGTTACCTTAGGGGACAAGGTCAGCCCCAGCATTTT.

This clonotype is termed medium-sized. The chain recombines TRBV28 with TRBJ1-5, with D maybe TRBD1 (5 bases). V lost 1 base, J lost 3 bases, and 10 bases lay in between. CDR3 length equals 15 residues. The germline CDR1 and CDR2 sequences are MDHEN and SYDVKM. The CDR3 protein is CASSLSQGHNQPQHF. CDR3 coding DNA: TGTGCCAGCAGTTTATCTCAGGGCCACAATCAGCCCCAGCATTTT.

Many counts were recorded for this clonotype. The chain employs TRBV12-3 or TRBV12-4 and TRBJ2-1, with a weak D call TRBD2 (5 bases). The V and J ends lost 7 bases and 10 bases respectively, with 17 bases between them. The CDR3 sequence is 13 residues long. The CDR3 coding sequence is TGTGCCAGCATGTTTCGGGGATCTGGGGAGCAGTTCTTC. Its translation is CASMFRGSGEQFF.

The sample holds many counts of this clonotype. For the CDR3, the DNA is TGTGCCAGCAGCTCGTTCATCTCGACAGGGAAAGATACGCAGTATTTT. It specifies CASSSFISTGKDTQYF. The genes are TRBV7-8 and TRBJ2-3, with 7 bases fitting TRBD1. J lost 5 bases, V lost 4 bases, and 12 bases had no gene match. Looked up from germline, CDR1 is SGHVS and CDR2 is FQNEAQ. The CDR3 consists of 16 residues. Based on the CDR3 plus reference TRBV7-8 and TRBJ2-3, the full variable domain is GAGVSQSPRYKVAKRGQDVALRCDPISGHVSLFWYQQALGQGPEFLTYFQNEAQLDKSGLPSDRFFAERPEGSVSTLKIQRTQQEDSAVYLCASSSFISTGKDTQYFGPGTRLTVL.

This clonotype was picked up a small number of times. In nucleotides, the CDR3 is TGTGCCAGCTCGCGCAACAGCCCGAGCTCCTACAATGAGCAGTTCTTC. It yields the protein CASSRNSPSSYNEQFF. This chain links TRBV18 with TRBJ2-1, with D unresolved. V gave up 6 bases and J gave up 0 bases, with 15 bases separating them. The V gene's germline CDR1 is KGHSH and CDR2 LQKENI. The CDR3 runs to 16 residues.

The chain carries TRBV2 and TRBJ1-5; 8 nucleotides match TRBD1. The CDR3 is made up of 13 amino acids. J lost 2 bases, V lost 6 bases, and 0 bases had no gene match. Germline V lookup: CDR1 SNHLY, CDR2 FYNNEI. The CDR3 protein is CASRGQGNQPQHF. CDR3 bases: TGTGCCAGCAGGGGACAGGGCAATCAGCCCCAGCATTTT.

The J gene is TRBJ2-7, the V gene TRBV3-1, with D tentatively TRBD1 (5 bases). Germline V gene sequence: CDR1 LGHDT, CDR2 YNNKEL (reference sequence). This CDR3 is 13 amino acids long. The V and J ends lost 6 bases and 2 bases respectively, with 11 bases between them. In DNA, the CDR3 is TGTGCCAGCAGTCCAGGGTGGACCTACGAGCAGTACTTC. This gives the protein CASSPGWTYEQYF.

This clonotype counts as medium-sized. The chain couples TRBV28 to TRBJ2-5, with TRBD2 matching over 8 bases. Germline V CDR1 and CDR2: MDHEN, SYDVKM. The CDR3 runs 12 residues. Trimming took 7 bases from V and 8 from J; bases not matched to a gene: 6. Here the CDR3 reads CASTFRGGTQYF. The CDR3 DNA sequence: TGTGCCAGCACTTTCCGGGGGGGAACCCAGTACTTC. Complete variable domain (other parts from reference TRBV28 and TRBJ2-5): DVKVTQSSRYLVKRTGEKVFLECVQDMDHENMFWYRQDPGLGLRLIYFSYDVKMKEKGDIPEGYSVSREKKERFSLILESASTNQTSMYLCASTFRGGTQYFGPGTRLLVL.